A selection of T cell receptor beta chains follows, all from one sample in a study of T cell responses to AZD1222 COVID-19 vaccine. The method was immunoSEQ multiplex PCR; TCRdb's version includes in-frame clones alone and lacks a portion of them. The sample has 100,000 to 130,000 clones; roughly 90% are singletons. The input for sequencing was peripheral blood, taken 28 days after the second AZD1222 dose. Every receptor here comes from an adult who received the AZD1222 COVID-19 vaccine. Each CDR3 is given with its conserved first and last residue. The D gene is left open where the match is weak. Size tells how often a clone was seen (once, few, many) or the class of an expanded clone, and some rows leave it out.

clone_size	v_call	d_call	j_call	cdr3_nt	cdr3_aa
NA	TRBV5-1	NA	TRBJ1-6	TGCGCCAGCAGCTTGGATGTGACGGGAAATTCACCCCTCCACTTT	CASSLDVTGNSPLHF
NA	TRBV28	NA	TRBJ1-2	TGTGCCAGCAGTTTGCTGAGTCTTGGGCAGCTTAACTATGGCTACACCTTC	CASSLLSLGQLNYGYTF
once	TRBV9	TRBD1	TRBJ1-2	TGTGCCAGCAGCCGGGACAGCTATGGCTACACCTTC	CASSRDSYGYTF
NA	TRBV24-1	TRBD1	TRBJ2-1	TGTGCCACCAGGGACCGGGACAGGGACAATGAGCAGTTCTTC	CATRDRDRDNEQFF
many	TRBV15	TRBD1	TRBJ2-2	TGTGCCACCAGCATACAGGGGGGCCCCGCCGGGGAGCTGTTTTTT	CATSIQGGPAGELFF
once	TRBV27	NA	TRBJ1-6	TGTGCCAGCAGTTTCCGGCCGACGAATTCACCCCTCCACTTT	CASSFRPTNSPLHF
once	TRBV6-5	TRBD2	TRBJ2-7	TGTGCCAGCAGTCGTCTAGCGGGGGCCTACGAGCAGTACTTC	CASSRLAGAYEQYF
NA	TRBV7-2	TRBD1	TRBJ2-2	TGTGCCAGCAGCTTGACCGGGACAGCGAACACCGGGGAGCTGTTTTTT	CASSLTGTANTGELFF
NA	TRBV28	NA	TRBJ1-1	TGTGCCAGCTTTCGGGGGGTGGTCACTGAAGCTTTCTTT	CASFRGVVTEAFF
NA	TRBV5-4	NA	TRBJ2-1	TGTGCCAGCAGCTTGGTCGCGGGATTCGTAGCCAATGAGCAGTTCTTC	CASSLVAGFVANEQFF
NA	TRBV5-1	NA	TRBJ1-1	TGCGCCAGCAGCTTCTTGACGGGTATGAACACTGAAGCTTTCTTT	CASSFLTGMNTEAFF
NA	TRBV2	NA	TRBJ1-4	TGTGCCAGCAGTGAAGTTCTACCGGGAAGCCAGGAAAAACTGTTTTTT	CASSEVLPGSQEKLFF
NA	TRBV7-6	NA	TRBJ2-2	TGTGCCAGCAGCTTTAGTGGGACCGGGGAGCTGTTTTTT	CASSFSGTGELFF
NA	TRBV5-1	TRBD2	TRBJ2-2	TGCGCCAGCAGCTCCTCGCGGGGGGTGAACACCGGGGAGCTGTTTTTT	CASSSSRGVNTGELFF
NA	TRBV29-1	TRBD2	TRBJ2-1	TGCAGCGTCACTCAACTAGCGGGAGGTGTCAATGAGCAGTTCTTC	CSVTQLAGGVNEQFF
once	TRBV5-5	TRBD2	TRBJ2-2	TGTGCCAGCAGCCACGTTGTGGTAGCGGGAAGCAACGGGGAGCTGTTTTTT	CASSHVVVAGSNGELFF
NA	TRBV9	TRBD2	TRBJ2-1	TGTGCCAGCAGCGAACTAGCGGGAGCTATTCTGTTCTTC	CASSELAGAILFF
NA	TRBV6-6	NA	TRBJ1-6	TGTGCCAGCAGCGAGACTAAGAATTCACCCCTCCACTTT	CASSETKNSPLHF
NA	TRBV9	NA	TRBJ1-1	TGTGCCAGCAGCTCTCACACGAACACTGAAGCTTTCTTT	CASSSHTNTEAFF
NA	TRBV2	NA	TRBJ2-7	TGTGCCAGCAGGACGGACCCCTACGAGCAGTACTTC	CASRTDPYEQYF
NA	TRBV7-6	NA	TRBJ2-1	TGTGCCAGCAGCTTAAGGTCGGGGGCTAGCTCCTACAATGAGCAGTTCTTC	CASSLRSGASSYNEQFF
once	TRBV5-4	NA	TRBJ2-3	TGTGCCAGCAGCTTGGGAGATACGCAGTATTTT	CASSLGDTQYF
NA	TRBV6-1	NA	TRBJ1-3	TGTGCCAGCAGTGAACAGCGTAGCTCTGGAAACACCATATATTTT	CASSEQRSSGNTIYF
NA	TRBV18	NA	TRBJ2-6	TGTGCCAGCTCACCACGTGCTACTAGTCAAGCTGGGGCCAACGTCCTGACTTTC	CASSPRATSQAGANVLTF
NA	TRBV5-4	NA	TRBJ2-7	TGTGCCAGCAGCTTGACGGACAAGGATAGGGAGCAGTACTTC	CASSLTDKDREQYF
NA	TRBV21-1	NA	TRBJ2-7	TGTGCCAGCAGCAAAGCTGCCCGAGGGGCTAGCGTTGACGAGCAGTACTTC	CASSKAARGASVDEQYF
NA	TRBV5-1	NA	TRBJ2-7	TGCGCCAGCCGCCCTGAGCCGGGGTCGTACGAGCAGTACTTC	CASRPEPGSYEQYF
NA	TRBV14	TRBD1	TRBJ1-2	TGTGCCAGCAGCCAAGCCCCTGGGACAGGGGTAGGCTACACCTTC	CASSQAPGTGVGYTF
NA	TRBV10-3	NA	TRBJ1-4	TGTGCCACCCCCACAGAGAAGGCGACTAATGAAAAACTGTTTTTT	CATPTEKATNEKLFF
NA	TRBV6-6	NA	TRBJ2-1	TGTGCCAGCAGACCCCCCGGCTGGGACCTCTTCTTC	CASRPPGWDLFF
once	TRBV10-2	NA	TRBJ2-1	TGCGCCAGCACCCTCGGGGAACACTCCTACAATGAGCAGTTCTTC	CASTLGEHSYNEQFF
NA	TRBV12-5	TRBD1	TRBJ1-6	TGTGCTAGTGGTTTGGGACAGGGCAATTCACCCCTCCACTTT	CASGLGQGNSPLHF
NA	TRBV23-1	TRBD2	TRBJ2-4	TGCGCCAGCAGTCACCAAAATTTCGTGGGAGGGGACGGAGCCAAAAACATTCAGTACTTC	CASSHQNFVGGDGAKNIQYF
NA	TRBV11-2	NA	TRBJ1-6	TGTGCCAGCAGTATGGGGGATTCACCCCTCCACTTT	CASSMGDSPLHF
NA	TRBV3-1/TRBV3-2	TRBD1	TRBJ1-6	TGTGCCAGCAGCCGGACAGGAGGGGGCTCCTATAATTCACCCCTCCACTTT	CASSRTGGGSYNSPLHF
NA	TRBV9	NA	TRBJ1-4	TGTGCCAGCAGCGTAGGTGGGGCTAATGAAAAACTGTTTTTT	CASSVGGANEKLFF